This T cell receptor beta chain was sequenced for a study of CD8+CD57+ T cells in acquired aplastic anemia. Study at large: The mean DNA yield obtained from sorted CD4+ and CD8+ cells came to approximately 3 ug. Study results and limitations: Any difference that existed in CD8+ Simpson's diversity between patients and controls was not significant.

Flow cytometry had shown expanded CD8+CD57+ cells in the patients chosen for sequencing. This clonotype was counted between two and nine times. What it recognizes is unknown. The study profiled TCR beta VDJ and CDR3 using genomic DNA as template. Via MiXCR, TCRdb re-called the reads, giving one row per CDR3 protein. The sample has approximately 250,000 distinct CDR3 sequences; 82% are singletons. Trimming cost V 3 bases and J 9 bases; bases outside gene matches: 1. CDR3 length equals 11 residues. CDR1 SNHLY and CDR2 FYNNEI come from the germline V gene. The sequencing input was sorted CD4+, CD8+, or CD8+CD57+ T cells (not recorded which) from PBMCs. This sequence joins TRBV2 and TRBJ2-5, with TRBD2 matching over 7 bases. This TCR derives from a human donor with aplastic anemia. The DNA for the CDR3 is TGTGCCAGCAGTGAGGGGGGGGCCCAGTACTTC. Amino acid sequence: CASSEGGAQYF.